This T cell receptor beta chain was captured by sequencing in a study of blood T cell repertoires in COVID-19. Across the study: Acute and convalescent COVID-19 specimens originated in the United States, Italy and Spain.

Germline values: CDR1 SGHRS, CDR2 YFSETQ. V was clipped by 6 bases and J by 6 bases; unmatched bases: 13. The CDR3 has 15 amino acids. The sample holds one count of this clone. The table came from immunoSEQ multiplex PCR; TCRdb's copy has only in-frame clones and leaves some out. The sample lists 250,000 to 350,000 clones; around 82% were seen once. The rearrangement uses TRBV5-1 and TRBJ1-2; 8 bases are a match to TRBD1. The material sequenced was peripheral blood. This sequence was found in a human donor with COVID-19, enrolled during active disease. The donor label of this sample is uncertain. CDR3 nucleotide sequence: TGCGCCAGCAAACCTCTGACAGGGGAGGGAGATGGCTACACCTTC. As protein: CASKPLTGEGDGYTF.